The 9 T cell receptor beta chains below come from one sample, sequenced in a study of T-cell memory formation after mild COVID-19. TCRdb ran MiXCR on the 5' RACE reads and lists one entry per CDR3 protein. Here the sample spans some 330,000 distinct CDR3 sequences, around 20% being singletons. The sequenced sample was PBMCs or a T cell subset sorted from them (not recorded which). Receptors originate from an adult woman who had mild COVID-19 (a few samples of this study predate the infection). Cell type and time point are not known.

The chain is built from TRBV7-7 and TRBJ1-2; D possibly corresponds to TRBD1 (6 bases). This CDR3 has 16 residues. The germline CDR1 and CDR2 sequences are SSHAT and FNYEAQ (reference sequence). V was pared by 5 bases and J by 4 bases, with 20 bases between. The CDR3, as DNA: TGTGCCAGCAGCCCCCTTAGGGGGGTTTCAGGCTATGGCTACACCTTC. Residues: CASSPLRGVSGYGYTF.

This clonotype showed up just a few times. The rearrangement joins TRBV29-1 to TRBJ2-1; the match to TRBD2 covers 7 bases. From germline, CDR1 is SQVTM and CDR2 ANQGSEA. CDR3 length: 13 residues. Trimming removed 7 bases from V and 0 bases from J; junction bases left unmatched: 3. CDR3 loop: CSGRDYSYNEQFF. DNA of the CDR3: TGCAGCGGCCGGGACTACTCCTACAATGAGCAGTTCTTC.

Only one count was recorded for this clonotype. The chain is built from TRBV7-3 and TRBJ1-1; unclear D gene. This CDR3 spans 13 amino acids. Per germline, CDR1 SGHTA and CDR2 FQGTGA. Deletions cut 3 bases from V and 0 bases from J, with 5 bases between. The CDR3 sequence is CASSFEMNTEAFF. The CDR3 bases are TGTGCCAGCAGCTTCGAAATGAACACTGAAGCTTTCTTT.

This clonotype showed up just once. The CDR3 DNA sequence: TGTGCCAGTAGCCTGTCGGGTTCGGACGAGCAGTACTTC. This sequence encodes CASSLSGSDEQYF. The J gene is TRBJ2-7, the V gene TRBV19; D not certain. Looked up from germline, CDR1 is LNHDA and CDR2 is SQIVND (reference sequence). V was pared by 6 bases and J by 5 bases, with 14 bases between. The CDR3 has 13 amino acids.

The sample holds a few counts of this clonotype. The chain couples TRBV6-1 to TRBJ2-7, with D possibly matching TRBD1 (5 bases). Germline V gene data show CDR1 as MNHNS and CDR2 as SASEGT. V lost 5 bases to trimming and J lost 7 bases, with 9 bases between them. This CDR3 comprises 11 residues. The CDR3 sequence: CASSPTGEQYF. In DNA form, the CDR3 reads TGTGCCAGCAGTCCTACAGGAGAGCAGTACTTC.

In its sample, this clonotype was seen a few times. V usage is TRBV18 and J usage is TRBJ2-1; TRBD2 is a possible D gene (5 bases). This CDR3 spans 15 amino acids. Germline V CDR1 and CDR2: KGHSH, LQKENI. Trimming stripped 4 bases from V and 4 bases from J, with 14 bases between. The CDR3 bases are TGTGCCAGCTCACTCCCGAGAGGGCCATACAATGAGCAGTTCTTC. Translated, it gives CASSLPRGPYNEQFF.

This clonotype showed up just a few times. This rearrangement joins TRBV18 to TRBJ2-3; D unresolved. The V gene lost 3 bases and the J gene lost 5 bases, with 9 bases spanning the gap. CDR3 length equals 13 residues. Per germline, CDR1 KGHSH and CDR2 LQKENI. The CDR3 loop reads CASSPTMGDTQYF. Here the CDR3 DNA reads TGTGCCAGCTCACCTACAATGGGAGATACGCAGTATTTT.

This clonotype was seen a handful of times. The chain joins TRBV5-5 to TRBJ2-1, with D perhaps matching TRBD1 (6 bases). The CDR3 is made up of 15 amino acids. V was clipped by 0 bases and J by 3 bases, with 10 bases between them. CDR1 is SGHKS, CDR2 YYEKEE, per germline (reference sequence). CDR3 in amino acids: CASSLGQAGYNEQFF. The CDR3 coding sequence is TGTGCCAGCAGCTTGGGACAGGCCGGCTACAATGAGCAGTTCTTC. Full variable domain (missing parts from reference TRBV5-5 and TRBJ2-1): DAGVTQSPTHLIKTRGQQVTLRCSPISGHKSVSWYQQVLGQGPQFIFQYYEKEERGRGNFPDRFSARQFPNYSSELNVNALLLGDSALYLCASSLGQAGYNEQFFGPGTRLTVL.

This clonotype was recorded a few times. V is TRBV6-5 and J is TRBJ2-5; 10 bases line up with TRBD2. The CDR3 is made up of 16 amino acids. V dropped 4 bases and J dropped 4; count of bases not matched to a gene: 9. Germline CDR1 is MNHEY and CDR2 is SVGAGI. CDR3: CASSSSGSFSGETQYF. The DNA of the CDR3 is TGTGCCAGCAGTTCTAGCGGGAGTTTTTCCGGAGAGACCCAGTACTTC.